The entry that follows covers one T cell receptor beta chain sequence. The germline gives CDR1 KGHSH, CDR2 LQKENI. J lost 4 bases, V lost 3 bases, and 13 bases had no gene match. The CDR3 sequence is 17 residues long. The data are from a study of blood T cell repertoires in COVID-19. Study as a whole: Samples representing acute and convalescent COVID-19 were sourced from the United States, Italy and Spain.

Authors' processing steps: Amplification of reference gene primers was used by the study to estimate nucleated cell counts. TCRdb's copy holds only in-frame clones and misses some; the assay was immunoSEQ multiplex PCR. The V and J calls and clone size were taken over from that table, and D and trimming were inferred from the DNA. The table has 150,000 to 200,000 clones, approximately 80% seen once; the top ten hold approximately 10%. The sample taken for sequencing was peripheral blood. The source of this sequence is a human donor in a cohort sampled during active COVID-19. V gene TRBV18 combines with J gene TRBJ2-7; 9 bases fit TRBD1. CDR3 region: CASSPLGLGTGLYEQYF. For the CDR3, the DNA is TGTGCCAGCTCACCCCTGGGCTTAGGGACAGGGTTATACGAGCAGTACTTC.